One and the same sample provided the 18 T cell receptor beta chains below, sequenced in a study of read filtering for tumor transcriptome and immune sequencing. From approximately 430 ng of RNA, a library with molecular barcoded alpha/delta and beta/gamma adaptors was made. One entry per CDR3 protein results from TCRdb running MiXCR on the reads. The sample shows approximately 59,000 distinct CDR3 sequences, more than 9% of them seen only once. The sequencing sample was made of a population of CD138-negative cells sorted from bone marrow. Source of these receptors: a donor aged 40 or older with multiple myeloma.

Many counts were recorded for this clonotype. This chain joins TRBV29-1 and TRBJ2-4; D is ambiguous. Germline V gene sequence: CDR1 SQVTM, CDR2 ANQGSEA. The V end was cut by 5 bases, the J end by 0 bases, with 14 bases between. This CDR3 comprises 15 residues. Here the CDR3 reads CSVLDRQLAKNIQYF. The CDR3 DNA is TGCAGCGTTTTAGACCGCCAATTAGCCAAAAACATTCAGTACTTC.

The CDR3 sequence is CASSQGLAGDQETQYF. CDR3 bases: TGTGCCAGCAGCCAGGGACTAGCGGGGGACCAAGAGACCCAGTACTTC. V and J are TRBV7-3 and TRBJ2-5; 14 bases match TRBD2. Germline V CDR1 and CDR2: SGHTA, FQGTGA. Trimming removed 5 bases from V and 0 bases from J; junction bases left unmatched: 2. CDR3 size: 16 residues. Full variable domain (missing parts from reference TRBV7-3 and TRBJ2-5): GAGVSQTPSNKVTEKGKYVELRCDPISGHTALYWYRQSLGQGPEFLIYFQGTGAADDSGLPNDRFFAVRPEGSVSTLKIQRTERGDSAVYLCASSQGLAGDQETQYFGPGTRLLVL.

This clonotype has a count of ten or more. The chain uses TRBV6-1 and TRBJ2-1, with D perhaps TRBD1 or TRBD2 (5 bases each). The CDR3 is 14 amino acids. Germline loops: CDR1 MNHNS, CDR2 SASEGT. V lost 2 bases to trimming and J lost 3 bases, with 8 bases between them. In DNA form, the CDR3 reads TGTGCCAGCAGTGAAAGTGGGGGCTACAATGAGCAGTTCTTC. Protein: CASSESGGYNEQFF.

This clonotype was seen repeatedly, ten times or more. The CDR3 DNA follows: TGTGCCAGCACCTTGGGGACTAGCGGCACAGATACGCAGTATTTT. Its protein is CASTLGTSGTDTQYF. The chain carries TRBV12-3 or TRBV12-4 and TRBJ2-3, with 10 nucleotides matching TRBD2. The CDR3 runs 15 residues. V trimming: 7 bases; J trimming: 1 base; junction bases outside the gene matches: 5.

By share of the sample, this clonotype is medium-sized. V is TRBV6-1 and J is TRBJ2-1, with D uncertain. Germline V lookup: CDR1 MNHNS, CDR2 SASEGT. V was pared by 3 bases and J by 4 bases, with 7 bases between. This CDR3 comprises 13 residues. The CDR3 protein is CASSDPKYNEQFF. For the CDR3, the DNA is TGTGCCAGCAGTGATCCAAAGTACAATGAGCAGTTCTTC.

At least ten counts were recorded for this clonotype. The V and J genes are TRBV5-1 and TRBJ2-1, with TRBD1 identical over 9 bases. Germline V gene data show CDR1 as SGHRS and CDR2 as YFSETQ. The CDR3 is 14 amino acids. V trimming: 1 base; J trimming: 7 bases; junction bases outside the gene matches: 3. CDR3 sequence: CASSLQDRGNEQFF. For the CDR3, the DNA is TGCGCCAGCAGCTTGCAGGACAGGGGTAATGAGCAGTTCTTC.

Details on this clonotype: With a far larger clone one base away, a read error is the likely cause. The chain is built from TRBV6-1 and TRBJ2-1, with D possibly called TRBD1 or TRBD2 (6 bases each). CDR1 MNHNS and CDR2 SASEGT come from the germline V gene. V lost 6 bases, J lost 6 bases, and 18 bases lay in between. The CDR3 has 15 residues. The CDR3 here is CASRSSSGAGNEQFF. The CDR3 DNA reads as TGTGCCAGCAGGAGTTCTTCGGGGGCGGGCAATGAGCAGTTCTTC.

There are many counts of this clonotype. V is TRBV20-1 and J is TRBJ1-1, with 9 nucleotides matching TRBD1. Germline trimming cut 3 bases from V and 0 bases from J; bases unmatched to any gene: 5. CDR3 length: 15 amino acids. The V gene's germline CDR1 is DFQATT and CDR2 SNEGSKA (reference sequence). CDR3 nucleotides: TGCAGTGCTAGCGGGACAGGGATTTTGAACACTGAAGCTTTCTTT. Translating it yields CSASGTGILNTEAFF.

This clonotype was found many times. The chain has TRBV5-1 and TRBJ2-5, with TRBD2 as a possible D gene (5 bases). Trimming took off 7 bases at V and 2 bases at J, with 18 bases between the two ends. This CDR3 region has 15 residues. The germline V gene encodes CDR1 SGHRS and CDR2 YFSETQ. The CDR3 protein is CASAELSGKQETQYF. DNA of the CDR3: TGCGCCAGCGCCGAACTGAGCGGTAAACAAGAGACCCAGTACTTC.

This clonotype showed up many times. CDR3 nucleotides: TGCGCCAGCAGCCAAGATCGGCAAGCGGGTGTAGGAAAGACCCAGTACTTC. It codes for CASSQDRQAGVGKTQYF. V is TRBV4-1 and J is TRBJ2-5, with D tentatively TRBD2 (6 bases). Germline V gives CDR1 MGHRA, CDR2 YSYEKL. V was clipped by 0 bases and J by 6 bases, with 20 bases between them. The CDR3 spans 17 residues.

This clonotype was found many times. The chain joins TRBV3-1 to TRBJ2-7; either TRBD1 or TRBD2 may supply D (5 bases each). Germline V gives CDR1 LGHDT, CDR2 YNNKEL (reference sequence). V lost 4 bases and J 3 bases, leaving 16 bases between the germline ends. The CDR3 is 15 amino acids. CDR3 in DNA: TGTGCCAGCAGCCTAAAAGGGACCGGTCACTACGAGCAGTACTTC. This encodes CASSLKGTGHYEQYF.

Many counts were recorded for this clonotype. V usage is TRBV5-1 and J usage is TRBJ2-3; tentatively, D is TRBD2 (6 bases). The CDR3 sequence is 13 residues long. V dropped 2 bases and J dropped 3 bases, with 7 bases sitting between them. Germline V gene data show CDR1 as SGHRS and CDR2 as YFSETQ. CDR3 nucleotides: TGCGCCAGCAGCTTAGGGACTACAGATACGCAGTATTTT. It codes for CASSLGTTDTQYF.

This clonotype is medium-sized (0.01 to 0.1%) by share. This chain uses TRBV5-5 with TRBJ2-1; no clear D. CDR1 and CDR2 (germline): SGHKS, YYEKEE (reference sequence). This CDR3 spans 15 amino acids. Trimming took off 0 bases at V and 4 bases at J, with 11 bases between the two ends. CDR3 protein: CASSLVLQRYNEQFF. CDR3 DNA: TGTGCCAGCAGCTTGGTCCTACAGAGATACAATGAGCAGTTCTTC.

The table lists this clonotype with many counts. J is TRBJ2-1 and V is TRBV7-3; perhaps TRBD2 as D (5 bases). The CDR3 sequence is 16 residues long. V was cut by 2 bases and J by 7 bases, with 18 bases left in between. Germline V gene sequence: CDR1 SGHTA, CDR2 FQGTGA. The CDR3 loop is CASSLGVGGRFNEQFF. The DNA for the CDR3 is TGTGCCAGCAGCTTAGGGGTCGGCGGGCGGTTTAATGAGCAGTTCTTC.

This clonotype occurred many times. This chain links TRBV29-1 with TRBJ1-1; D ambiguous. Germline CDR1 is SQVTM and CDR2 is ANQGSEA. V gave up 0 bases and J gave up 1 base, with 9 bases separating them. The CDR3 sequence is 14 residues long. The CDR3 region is CSVEDLQSNTEAFF. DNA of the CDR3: TGCAGCGTTGAAGATCTACAGTCGAACACTGAAGCTTTCTTT. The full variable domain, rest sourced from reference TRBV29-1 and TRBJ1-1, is SAVISQKPSRDICQRGTSLTIQCQVDSQVTMMFWYRQQPGQSLTLIATANQGSEATYESGFVIDKFPISRPNLTFSTLTVSNMSPEDSSIYLCSVEDLQSNTEAFFGQGTRLTVV.

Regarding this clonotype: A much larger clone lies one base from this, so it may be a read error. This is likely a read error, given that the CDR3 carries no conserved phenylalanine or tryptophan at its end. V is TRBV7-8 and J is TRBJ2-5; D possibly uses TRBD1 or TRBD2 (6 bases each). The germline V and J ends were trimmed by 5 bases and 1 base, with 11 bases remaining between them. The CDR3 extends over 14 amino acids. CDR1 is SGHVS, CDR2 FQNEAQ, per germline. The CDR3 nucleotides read TGTGCCAGCAGCCGGGGGCGATCCCAAGAGACCCAGTACTCC. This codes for CASSRGRSQETQYS.

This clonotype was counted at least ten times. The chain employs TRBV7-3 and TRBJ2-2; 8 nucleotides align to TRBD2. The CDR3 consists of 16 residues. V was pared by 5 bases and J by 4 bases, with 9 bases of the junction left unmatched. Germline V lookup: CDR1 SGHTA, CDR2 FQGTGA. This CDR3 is CASSPERGRLTGELFF. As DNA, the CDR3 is TGTGCCAGCAGCCCAGAGCGGGGGCGCCTCACCGGGGAGCTGTTTTTT.

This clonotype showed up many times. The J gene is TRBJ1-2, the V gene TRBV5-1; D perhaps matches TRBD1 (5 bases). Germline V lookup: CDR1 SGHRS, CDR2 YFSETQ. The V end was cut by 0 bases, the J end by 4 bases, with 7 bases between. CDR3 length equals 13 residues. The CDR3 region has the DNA TGCGCCAGCAGCTTGGACAGGCTCTATGGCTACACCTTC. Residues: CASSLDRLYGYTF.